One sample yielded the 6 T cell receptor beta chains listed below, sequenced in a study of blood T cell repertoires in COVID-19. Generated by immunoSEQ multiplex PCR, the TCRdb table keeps only in-frame clones and is missing some. The sample has tens of thousands of clones, approximately 80% seen once. The source material was peripheral blood. All receptors come from a woman in her sixties with acute or convalescent COVID-19.

This chain uses TRBV11-2 with TRBJ1-2, with TRBD1 matching over 7 bases. CDR1 and CDR2 from the germline V gene are SGHAT and FQNNGV. There are 18 residues in the CDR3. Germline trimming cut 2 bases from V and 0 bases from J; bases unmatched to any gene: 12. CDR3: CASSLMPVRQGANYGYTF. The CDR3 nucleotides are TGTGCCAGCAGCTTAATGCCGGTCAGACAGGGAGCTAACTATGGCTACACCTTC. Complete variable domain (other parts from reference TRBV11-2 and TRBJ1-2): EAGVAQSPRYKIIEKRQSVAFWCNPISGHATLYWYQQILGQGPKLLIQFQNNGVVDDSQLPKDRFSAERLKGVDSTLKIQPAKLEDSAVYLCASSLMPVRQGANYGYTFGSGTRLTVV.

In its sample, this clone was seen a few times. This rearrangement joins TRBV3-1 (or the pseudogene TRBV3-2) to TRBJ1-1; D gene unclear. CDR1 is LGHDT and CDR2 is YNNKEL in the germline V gene (reference sequence). The CDR3 is 17 residues long. V was clipped by 0 bases and J by 1 base, with 15 bases between them. The CDR3 DNA is TGTGCCAGCAGCCAAGAGGTTGCTAGTCTCTCGAACACTGAAGCTTTCTTT. This encodes CASSQEVASLSNTEAFF.

The chain links TRBV3-1 (or the pseudogene TRBV3-2) to TRBJ2-3; TRBD2 aligns across 11 bases. Germline CDR1 LGHDT, CDR2 YNNKEL (reference sequence). This CDR3 region has 18 residues. The J segment lost 5 bases and the V segment lost 0 bases, leaving 10 bases of the junction unmatched. In DNA form, the CDR3 reads TGTGCCAGCAGCCAAGAAAAGTTACTAGCGGGGGACCAAGATACGCAGTATTTT. Encoded protein: CASSQEKLLAGDQDTQYF.

This rearrangement joins TRBV27 to TRBJ2-1, with 7 bases lining up with TRBD2. CDR3 length: 12 amino acids. Per the germline V gene, CDR1 is MNHEY and CDR2 is SMNVEV (reference sequence). Trimming took 4 bases from V and 16 from J; bases not matched to a gene: 10. In nucleotides, the CDR3 is TGTGCCAGCAGTTATGGCGGGAGAGCAGTATTCTTC. It translates to CASSYGGRAVFF.

The rearrangement joins TRBV18 to TRBJ2-7; 9 bases fit TRBD1. The CDR3 loop spans 15 amino acids. Germline-derived CDR1 and CDR2 are KGHSH and LQKENI. Germline trimming cut 3 bases from V and 0 bases from J; bases unmatched to any gene: 3. This CDR3 is CASSPGQGPSYEQYF. The CDR3 coding sequence is TGTGCCAGCTCACCCGGACAGGGGCCCTCCTACGAGCAGTACTTC. Based on the CDR3 plus reference TRBV18 and TRBJ2-7, the full variable domain is NAGVMQNPRHLVRRRGQEARLRCSPMKGHSHVYWYRQLPEEGLKFMVYLQKENIIDESGMPKERFSAEFPKEGPSILRIQQVVRGDSAAYFCASSPGQGPSYEQYFGPGTRLTVT.

The chain carries TRBV5-8 and TRBJ1-4; 7 bases map to TRBD1. Germline trimming cut 2 bases from V and 7 bases from J; bases unmatched to any gene: 5. The CDR3 contains 14 residues. Germline CDR1 reads SGHTS; CDR2 reads YDEGEE. Here the CDR3 reads CASSFRQGGEKLFF. The CDR3 bases are TGTGCCAGCAGCTTTAGACAGGGCGGTGAAAAACTGTTTTTT.